This T cell receptor beta chain originates from a study of blood T cell repertoires in COVID-19. Overall study context: The study drew acute and convalescent COVID-19 samples from the United States, Italy and Spain.

Trimming stripped 4 bases from V and 6 bases from J, with 17 bases between. The CDR3 is 14 amino acids. Germline V gene sequence: CDR1 SGHRS, CDR2 YFSETQ. Authors' data handling: Reference gene primer amplification gave estimated nucleated cell counts. The assay was immunoSEQ multiplex PCR, and TCRdb's table has in-frame clones only and misses some. That table is the source of V, J and clone size, and D and trimming were worked out from the DNA. The profile shows some 35,000 clones, 75% to 90% of them singletons. Sequencing used peripheral blood. The chain joins TRBV5-1 to TRBJ2-7, with D possibly matching TRBD2 (6 bases). The receptor was derived from a man aged 60-69 years with active COVID-19. The CDR3 loop reads CASSAGGARLEQYF. As DNA, the CDR3 is TGCGCCAGCAGCGCCGGCGGGGCCAGGCTCGAGCAGTACTTC.